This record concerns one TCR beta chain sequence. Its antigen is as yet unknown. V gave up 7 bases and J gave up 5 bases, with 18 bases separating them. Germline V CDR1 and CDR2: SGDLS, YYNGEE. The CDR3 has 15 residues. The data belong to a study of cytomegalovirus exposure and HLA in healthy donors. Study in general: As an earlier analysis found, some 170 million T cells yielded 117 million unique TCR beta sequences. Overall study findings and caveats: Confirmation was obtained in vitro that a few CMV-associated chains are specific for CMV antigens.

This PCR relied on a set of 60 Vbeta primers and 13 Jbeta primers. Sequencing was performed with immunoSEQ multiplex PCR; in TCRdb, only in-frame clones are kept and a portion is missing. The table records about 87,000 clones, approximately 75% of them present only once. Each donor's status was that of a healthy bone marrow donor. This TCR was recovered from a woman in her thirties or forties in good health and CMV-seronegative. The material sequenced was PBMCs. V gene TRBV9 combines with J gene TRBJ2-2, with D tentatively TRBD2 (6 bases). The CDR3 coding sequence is TGTGCCAGCCAAAGCGCGGGGACCCTAACCGGGGAGCTGTTTTTT. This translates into CASQSAGTLTGELFF.